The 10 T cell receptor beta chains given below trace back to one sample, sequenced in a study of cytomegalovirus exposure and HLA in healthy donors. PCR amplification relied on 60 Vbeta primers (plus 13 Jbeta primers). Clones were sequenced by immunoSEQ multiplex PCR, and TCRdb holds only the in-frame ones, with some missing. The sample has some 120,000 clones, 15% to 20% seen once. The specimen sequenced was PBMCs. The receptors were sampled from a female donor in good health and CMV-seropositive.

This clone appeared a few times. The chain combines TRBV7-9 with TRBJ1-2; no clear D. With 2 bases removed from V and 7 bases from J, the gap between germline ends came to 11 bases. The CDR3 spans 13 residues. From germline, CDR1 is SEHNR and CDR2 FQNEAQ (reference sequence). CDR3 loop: CASSLMSPLGYTF. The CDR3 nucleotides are TGTGCCAGCAGCTTAATGTCCCCCCTTGGCTACACCTTC.

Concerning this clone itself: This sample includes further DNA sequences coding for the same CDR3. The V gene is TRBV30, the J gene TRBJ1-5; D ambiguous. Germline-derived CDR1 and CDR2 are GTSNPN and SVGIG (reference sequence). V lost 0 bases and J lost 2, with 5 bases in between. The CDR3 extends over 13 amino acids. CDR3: CAWSVLRNQPQHF. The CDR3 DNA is TGTGCCTGGAGTGTACTACGCAATCAGCCCCAGCATTTT.

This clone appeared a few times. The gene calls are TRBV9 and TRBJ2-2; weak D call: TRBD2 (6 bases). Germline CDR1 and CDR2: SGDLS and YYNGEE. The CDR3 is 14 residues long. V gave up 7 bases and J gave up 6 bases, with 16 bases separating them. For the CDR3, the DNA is TGTGCCAGCCGGGTCGGGAGTCGGTCCGGGGAGCTGTTTTTT. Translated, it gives CASRVGSRSGELFF.

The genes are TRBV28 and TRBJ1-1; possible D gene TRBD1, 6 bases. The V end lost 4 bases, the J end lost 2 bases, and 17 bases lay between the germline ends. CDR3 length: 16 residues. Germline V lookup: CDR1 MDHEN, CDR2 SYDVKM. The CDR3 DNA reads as TGTGCCAGCAGTTCATTTTTGCAGGGGAGAAACACTGAAGCTTTCTTT. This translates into CASSSFLQGRNTEAFF.

The CDR3 bases are TGTGCCAGCAGCACGGAGGGCCCAACACACCGCTACGAGCAGTACTTC. It yields the protein CASSTEGPTHRYEQYF. The genes are TRBV7-9 and TRBJ2-7, with D maybe TRBD2 (6 bases). The CDR3 covers 16 residues. Germline values: CDR1 SEHNR, CDR2 FQNEAQ (reference sequence). V lost 5 bases, J lost 3 bases, and 20 bases lay in between.

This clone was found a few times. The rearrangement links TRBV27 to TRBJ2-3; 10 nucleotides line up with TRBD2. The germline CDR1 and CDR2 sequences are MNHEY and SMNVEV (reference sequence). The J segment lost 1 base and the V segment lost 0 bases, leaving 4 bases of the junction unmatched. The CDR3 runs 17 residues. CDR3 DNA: TGTGCCAGCAGTTTATCGCTAGCGGGGGTCGGCACAGATACGCAGTATTTT. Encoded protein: CASSLSLAGVGTDTQYF.

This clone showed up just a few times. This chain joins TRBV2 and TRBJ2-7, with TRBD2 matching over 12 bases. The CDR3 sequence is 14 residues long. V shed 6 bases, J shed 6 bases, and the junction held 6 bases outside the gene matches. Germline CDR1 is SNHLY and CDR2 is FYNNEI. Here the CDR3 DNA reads TGTGCCAGCAGGGCTAGCGGGGGGGCATTCGAGCAGTACTTC. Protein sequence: CASRASGGAFEQYF.

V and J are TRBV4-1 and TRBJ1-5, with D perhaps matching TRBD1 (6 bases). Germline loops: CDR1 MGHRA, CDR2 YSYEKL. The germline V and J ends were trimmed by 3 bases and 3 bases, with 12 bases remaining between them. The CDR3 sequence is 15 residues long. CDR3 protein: CASSHYAGANQPQHF. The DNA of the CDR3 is TGCGCCAGCAGCCATTACGCGGGGGCCAATCAGCCCCAGCATTTT.

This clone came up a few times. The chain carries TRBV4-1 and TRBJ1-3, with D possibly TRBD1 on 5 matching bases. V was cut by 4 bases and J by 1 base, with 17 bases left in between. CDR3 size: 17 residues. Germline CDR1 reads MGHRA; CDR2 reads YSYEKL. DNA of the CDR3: TGCGCCAGCAGCCGCGCAGGGCTGGTTAAGTCTGGAAACACCATATATTTT. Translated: CASSRAGLVKSGNTIYF.

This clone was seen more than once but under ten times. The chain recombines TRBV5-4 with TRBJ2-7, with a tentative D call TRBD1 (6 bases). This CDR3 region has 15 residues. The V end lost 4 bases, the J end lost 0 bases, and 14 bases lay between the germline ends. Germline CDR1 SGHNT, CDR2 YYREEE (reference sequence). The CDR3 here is CASSPRGFHSYEQYF. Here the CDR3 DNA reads TGTGCCAGCAGCCCCAGGGGCTTCCACTCCTACGAGCAGTACTTC.